This record concerns one T cell receptor (beta chain) sequence. Using immunoSEQ multiplex PCR, the repertoire was profiled, and TCRdb retains in-frame clones only, with some absent. Of about 660,000 clones in the sample, around 87% are singletons; the top ten hold approximately 0.01%. These data are taken from a study of shared T cell receptors in the human thymus. Trimming pared 5 bases from V and 4 bases from J, leaving 18 bases between. The length of the CDR3 is 15 residues. CDR1 and CDR2 (germline): SGHNT, YYREEE (reference sequence). This sample was shared with a second study, whose subject was human thymus T cells. In that study: Samples came from healthy Finnish infants during open corrective cardiac surgery.

The sequencing sample was made of thymocytes. This receptor was obtained from a boy younger than two with a congenital heart defect. V and J are TRBV5-4 and TRBJ2-5, with D perhaps TRBD1 (6 bases). The CDR3 bases are TGTGCCAGCAGACCTGGGGCAGGGGCGCGAGAGACCCAGTACTTC. Translated: CASRPGAGARETQYF.